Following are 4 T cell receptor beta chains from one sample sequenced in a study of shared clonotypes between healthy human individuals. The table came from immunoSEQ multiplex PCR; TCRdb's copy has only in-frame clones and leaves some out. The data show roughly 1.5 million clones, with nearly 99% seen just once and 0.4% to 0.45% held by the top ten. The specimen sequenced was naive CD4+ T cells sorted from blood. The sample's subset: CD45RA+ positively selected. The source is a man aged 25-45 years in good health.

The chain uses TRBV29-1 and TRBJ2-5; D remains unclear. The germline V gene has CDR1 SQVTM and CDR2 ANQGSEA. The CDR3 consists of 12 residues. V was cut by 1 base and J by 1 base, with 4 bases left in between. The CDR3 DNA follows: TGCAGCGTTGAAGGACCCCAAGAGACCCAGTACTTC. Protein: CSVEGPQETQYF. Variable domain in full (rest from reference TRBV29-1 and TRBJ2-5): SAVISQKPSRDICQRGTSLTIQCQVDSQVTMMFWYRQQPGQSLTLIATANQGSEATYESGFVIDKFPISRPNLTFSTLTVSNMSPEDSSIYLCSVEGPQETQYFGPGTRLLVL.

The DNA for the CDR3 is TGTGCCAGCACCAAGGGGACAGCGAACACCGGGGAGCTGTTTTTT. Translating gives CASTKGTANTGELFF. The rearrangement joins TRBV9 to TRBJ2-2, with 7 nucleotides matching TRBD1. CDR3 length: 15 residues. The germline gives CDR1 SGDLS, CDR2 YYNGEE. The V and J ends lost 6 bases and 0 bases, in that order; junction bases with no gene match: 5. Based on the CDR3 plus reference TRBV9 and TRBJ2-2, the full variable domain is DSGVTQTPKHLITATGQRVTLRCSPRSGDLSVYWYQQSLDQGLQFLIQYYNGEERAKGNILERFSAQQFPDLHSELNLSSLELGDSALYFCASTKGTANTGELFFGEGSRLTVL.

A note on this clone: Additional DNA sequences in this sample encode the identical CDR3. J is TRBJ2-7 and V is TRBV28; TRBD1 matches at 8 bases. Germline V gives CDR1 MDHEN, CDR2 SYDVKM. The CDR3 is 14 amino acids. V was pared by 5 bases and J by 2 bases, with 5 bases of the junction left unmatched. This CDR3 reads CASSPGQGPYEQYF. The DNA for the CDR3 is TGTGCCAGCAGTCCCGGACAGGGACCCTACGAGCAGTACTTC.

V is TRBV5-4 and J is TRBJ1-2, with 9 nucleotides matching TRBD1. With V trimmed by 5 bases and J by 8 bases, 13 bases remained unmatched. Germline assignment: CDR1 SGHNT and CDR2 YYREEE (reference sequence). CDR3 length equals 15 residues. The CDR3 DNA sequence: TGTGCCAGCAGGAGAACAGGGGGCGAAATCCAAGGCTACACCTTC. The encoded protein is CASRRTGGEIQGYTF.